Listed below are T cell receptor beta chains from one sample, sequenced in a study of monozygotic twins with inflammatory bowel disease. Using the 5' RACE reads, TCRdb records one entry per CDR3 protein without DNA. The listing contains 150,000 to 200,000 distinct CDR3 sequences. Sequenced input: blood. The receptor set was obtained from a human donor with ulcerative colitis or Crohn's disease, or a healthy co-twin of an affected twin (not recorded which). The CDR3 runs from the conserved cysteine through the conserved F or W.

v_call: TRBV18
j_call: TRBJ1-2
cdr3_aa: CASSPFPPGYGYTF

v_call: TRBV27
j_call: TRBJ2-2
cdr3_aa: CASNRDYQTGELFF

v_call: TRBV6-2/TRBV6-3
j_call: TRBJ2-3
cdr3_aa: CASRSIGPTDTQYF

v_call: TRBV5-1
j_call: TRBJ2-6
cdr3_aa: CASTLDTGANVLTF

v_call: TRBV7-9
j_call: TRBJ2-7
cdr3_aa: CASSLRVAGVNEQYF

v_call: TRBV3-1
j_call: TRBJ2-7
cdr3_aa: CASSQSGTRAYEQYF

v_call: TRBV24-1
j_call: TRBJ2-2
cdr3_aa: CATSDMGQGDTGELFF

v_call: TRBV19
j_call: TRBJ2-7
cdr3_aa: CASSMEGQGNYEQYF

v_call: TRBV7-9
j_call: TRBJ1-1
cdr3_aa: CASRQTGDWGPEAFF

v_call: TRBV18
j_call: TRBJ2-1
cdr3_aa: CASSPDSEQFF

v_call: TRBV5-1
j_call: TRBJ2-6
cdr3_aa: CASSFLSGAGANVLTF

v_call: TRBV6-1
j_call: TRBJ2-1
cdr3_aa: CASGRDNSYNEQFF

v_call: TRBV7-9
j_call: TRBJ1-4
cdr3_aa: CASSLGQGAGNEKLFF

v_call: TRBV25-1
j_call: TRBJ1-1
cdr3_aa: CASSGSVRSTEAFF

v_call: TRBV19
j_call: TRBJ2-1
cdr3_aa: CASSIKQGAKNEQFF

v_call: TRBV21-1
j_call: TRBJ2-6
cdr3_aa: CASSKADKMVTSSGANVLTF

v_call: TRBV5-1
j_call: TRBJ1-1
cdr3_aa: CASSLGAGGKAEAFF

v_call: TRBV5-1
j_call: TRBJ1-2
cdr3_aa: CASSLEAGDYGYTF

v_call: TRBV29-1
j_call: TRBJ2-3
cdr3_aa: CSVEEGGLAGDPDTQYF

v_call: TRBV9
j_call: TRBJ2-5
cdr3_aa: CASSPGLRGETQYF

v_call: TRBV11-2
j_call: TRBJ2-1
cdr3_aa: CASSFGLAGTNEQFF

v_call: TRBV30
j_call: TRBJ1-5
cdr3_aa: CAWSVGGRGNQPQHF

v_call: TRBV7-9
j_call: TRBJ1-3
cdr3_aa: CASSQGTSGNTIYF

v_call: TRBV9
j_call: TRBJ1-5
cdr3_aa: CASTGTAFNQPQHF

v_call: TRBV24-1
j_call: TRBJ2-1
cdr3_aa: CATSDVQGESYNEQFF

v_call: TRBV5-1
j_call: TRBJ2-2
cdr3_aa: CASRGQFGELFF

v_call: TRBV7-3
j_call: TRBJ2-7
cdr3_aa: CASSLIPGGTHEQYF

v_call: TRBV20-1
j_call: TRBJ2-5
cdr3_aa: CSAIGRGNQETQYF

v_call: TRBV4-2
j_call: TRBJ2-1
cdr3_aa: CASASGTLEQFF

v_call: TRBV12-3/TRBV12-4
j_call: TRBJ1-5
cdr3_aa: CASSLASPKGQPQHF

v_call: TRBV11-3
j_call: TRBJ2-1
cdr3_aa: CASSPPRSLEQFF

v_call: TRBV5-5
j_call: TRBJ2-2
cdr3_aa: CASMISGIADTGELFF

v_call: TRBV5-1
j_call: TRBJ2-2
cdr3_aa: CASSQNPGSRTSNTGELFF

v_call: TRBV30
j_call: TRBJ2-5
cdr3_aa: CAWSSIGLAGQETQYF

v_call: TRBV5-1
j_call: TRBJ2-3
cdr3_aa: CASSRLAGGADTQYF

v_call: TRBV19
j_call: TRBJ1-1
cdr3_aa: CASSVLTGMNTEAFF

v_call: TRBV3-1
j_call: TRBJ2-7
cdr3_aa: CASSPDSGTGDYEQYF